The rows below give T cell receptor beta chains drawn from one sample of a study of blood T cell repertoires in COVID-19. Some clones are missing from TCRdb's copy, which holds only in-frame ones; the method was immunoSEQ multiplex PCR. The sample has 150,000 to 200,000 clones; 76% are singletons. The sample consisted of PBMCs or T cells enriched from blood (not recorded which). These receptor sequences come from a woman aged 50 to 60 with acute COVID-19. Each CDR3 is given with its conserved first and last residue. The order of the fields is J gene, clone size, V gene, D gene, CDR3 DNA, CDR3 protein. D genes are given only for firm matches. The size field is filled for only some rows; it gives once, few, many or a size class.

j_call: TRBJ2-5
clone_size: few
v_call: TRBV7-2
d_call: -
cdr3_nt: TGTGCCAGCAGCTTAGGAGTCTTTAAAGAGACCCAGTACTTC
cdr3_aa: CASSLGVFKETQYF

j_call: TRBJ1-2
clone_size: -
v_call: TRBV28
d_call: -
cdr3_nt: TGTGCCAGCACCTGGGGAGTTTCTCGGGGCTACACCTTC
cdr3_aa: CASTWGVSRGYTF

j_call: TRBJ1-5
clone_size: -
v_call: TRBV7-8
d_call: -
cdr3_nt: TGTGCCAGCAGCCTGGGGGGTCAGCCCCAGCATTTT
cdr3_aa: CASSLGGQPQHF

j_call: TRBJ2-5
clone_size: -
v_call: TRBV11-3
d_call: TRBD2
cdr3_nt: TGTGCCAGCAGCTTAAGCGGGGGGGAGAAAGAGACCCAGTACTTC
cdr3_aa: CASSLSGGEKETQYF

j_call: TRBJ1-1
clone_size: -
v_call: TRBV9
d_call: -
cdr3_nt: TGTGCCAGCAGCCCCAGCGAAATGAACACTGAAGCTTTCTTT
cdr3_aa: CASSPSEMNTEAFF

j_call: TRBJ2-3
clone_size: -
v_call: TRBV5-4
d_call: TRBD2
cdr3_nt: TGTGCCAGCAGCTTGGAGCGGGGGGGGACAGATACGCAGTATTTT
cdr3_aa: CASSLERGGTDTQYF

j_call: TRBJ1-2
clone_size: -
v_call: TRBV12-3/TRBV12-4
d_call: -
cdr3_nt: TGTGCCAGCAGCTCCGGGTTCGATGGCTACACCTTC
cdr3_aa: CASSSGFDGYTF

j_call: TRBJ1-1
clone_size: -
v_call: TRBV27
d_call: -
cdr3_nt: TGTGCCAGCAGTCTCAGGGGCACTGAAGCTTTCTTT
cdr3_aa: CASSLRGTEAFF

j_call: TRBJ1-2
clone_size: -
v_call: TRBV28
d_call: TRBD1
cdr3_nt: TGTGCCAGCAATGAGGCCTCAGGGGGCCGCGCTAACTATGGCTACACCTTC
cdr3_aa: CASNEASGGRANYGYTF

j_call: TRBJ2-3
clone_size: -
v_call: TRBV24-1
d_call: -
cdr3_nt: TGTGCCACCAGTGATTACAAGTCGACAGATACGCAGTATTTT
cdr3_aa: CATSDYKSTDTQYF

j_call: TRBJ1-2
clone_size: many
v_call: TRBV5-4
d_call: TRBD1
cdr3_nt: TGTGCCAGCAGCTTGGGGACCAGGGGGAACTATGGCTACACCTTC
cdr3_aa: CASSLGTRGNYGYTF

j_call: TRBJ1-5
clone_size: -
v_call: TRBV24-1
d_call: -
cdr3_nt: TGTGCCATCGGGCAGGGATTTAGCAATCAGCCCCAGCATTTT
cdr3_aa: CAIGQGFSNQPQHF

j_call: TRBJ2-3
clone_size: once
v_call: TRBV4-2
d_call: TRBD2
cdr3_nt: TGTGCCAGCAGCCCCCTAGCGGGGGGGCCTGGCACAGATACGCAGTATTTT
cdr3_aa: CASSPLAGGPGTDTQYF

j_call: TRBJ2-5
clone_size: -
v_call: TRBV18
d_call: TRBD1
cdr3_nt: TGTGCCAGCTCACCAAACAGGGGGAGTGAGGAGACCCAGTACTTC
cdr3_aa: CASSPNRGSEETQYF

j_call: TRBJ2-3
clone_size: once
v_call: TRBV6-2/TRBV6-3
d_call: -
cdr3_nt: TGTGCCAGCAGCTCCCGGGACTCCCTCACAGATACGCAGTATTTT
cdr3_aa: CASSSRDSLTDTQYF

j_call: TRBJ2-2
clone_size: -
v_call: TRBV29-1
d_call: TRBD1
cdr3_nt: TGCAGCGTAATGACAGGGACCGGGGAGCTGTTTTTT
cdr3_aa: CSVMTGTGELFF

j_call: TRBJ2-2
clone_size: -
v_call: TRBV3-1/TRBV3-2
d_call: -
cdr3_nt: TGTGCCAGCAGCCTGGGGGGAGCCGGGGAGCTGTTTTTT
cdr3_aa: CASSLGGAGELFF